These 22 T cell receptor beta chains were sequenced from one sample in a study of blood T cell repertoires in COVID-19. Data came from immunoSEQ multiplex PCR; TCRdb stores just in-frame clones and leaves some out. The data hold approximately 230,000 clones, with 70% to 85% observed a single time. Sequencing was performed on peripheral blood. These receptor sequences come from a woman in her 40s with active or convalescent COVID-19.

The V gene is TRBV30, the J gene TRBJ1-4; D not certain. This CDR3 is built from 11 residues. Germline V gives CDR1 GTSNPN, CDR2 SVGIG (reference sequence). The CDR3 DNA reads as TGTGCGCGTCGGGGTCAGGAAAAACTGTTTTTT. The encoded protein is CARRGQEKLFF.

The chain joins TRBV10-3 to TRBJ2-1; D is unclear. The germline V gene encodes CDR1 ENHRY and CDR2 SYGVKD. Trimming left V 5 bases short and J 6 bases short, with 5 bases between. The CDR3 is made up of 11 amino acids. The CDR3 sequence: CAISRSNEQFF. In nucleotides, the CDR3 is TGTGCCATCAGTCGGAGCAATGAGCAGTTCTTC.

The table lists this clone with a count of one. This chain uses TRBV19 with TRBJ2-1, with D perhaps TRBD2 (6 bases). CDR1 and CDR2 from the germline V gene are LNHDA and SQIVND (reference sequence). Trimming removed 7 bases from V and 6 bases from J, with 19 bases in between. The CDR3 runs to 15 residues. The CDR3 loop is CASTRTDGGFNEQFF. CDR3 nucleotides: TGTGCCAGTACAAGGACGGATGGGGGGTTCAATGAGCAGTTCTTC.

The chain links TRBV6-5 to TRBJ1-2, with a weak D call TRBD1 (5 bases). From germline, CDR1 is MNHEY and CDR2 SVGAGI. This CDR3 comprises 16 residues. With 0 bases removed from V and 9 bases from J, the gap between germline ends came to 20 bases. CDR3 nucleotide sequence: TGTGCCAGCAGTTACTCGACCGGGGGGATGATGTCCCGCTACACCTTC. Translating it yields CASSYSTGGMMSRYTF.

The J gene is TRBJ2-1, the V gene TRBV11-2; 11 bases map to TRBD2. Germline trimming cut 6 bases from V and 1 base from J; bases unmatched to any gene: 2. CDR3 length: 15 residues. CDR1 is SGHAT, CDR2 FQNNGV, per germline. The CDR3 reads CASRRLAGSYNEQFF. Written as DNA, the CDR3 is TGTGCCAGCAGGCGACTAGCGGGGTCCTACAATGAGCAGTTCTTC.

This clone was seen a handful of times. The chain uses TRBV15 and TRBJ1-1; D is unclear. The V and J ends lost 4 bases and 1 base respectively, with 16 bases between them. The CDR3 contains 16 residues. The germline V gene encodes CDR1 LNHNV and CDR2 YYDKDF (reference sequence). The CDR3 sequence: CATSKTNMMRNTEAFF. In DNA, the CDR3 is TGTGCCACCAGCAAAACTAATATGATGCGGAACACTGAAGCTTTCTTT.

The chain has TRBV10-1 and TRBJ1-1; 9 bases match TRBD1. Germline V gene sequence: CDR1 WNHNN, CDR2 SYGVQD (reference sequence). J was trimmed by 1 base and V by 5 bases; bases with no gene match: 8. This CDR3 is built from 16 residues. The CDR3 DNA reads as TGCGCCAGCAGTCCGAGACCGGGACAGGGGAACACTGAAGCTTTCTTT. Translation gives CASSPRPGQGNTEAFF.

In its sample, this clone was seen a few times. This chain uses TRBV10-2 with TRBJ2-1; D might be TRBD2 (6 bases). Trimming pared 10 bases from V and 4 bases from J, leaving 11 bases between. The CDR3 has 12 amino acids. CDR1 WSHSY and CDR2 SAAADI come from the germline V gene. CDR3 sequence: CATEEGYNEQFF. The DNA for the CDR3 is TGCGCCACCGAGGAGGGTTACAATGAGCAGTTCTTC.

In nucleotides, the CDR3 is TGCGCCAGCAGCTTTCTCATGGGACTAGCGGGTTACAATGAGCAGTTCTTC. Translated, it gives CASSFLMGLAGYNEQFF. The chain combines TRBV5-1 with TRBJ2-1; 12 bases agree with TRBD2. This CDR3 is 17 amino acids long. The trim removed 2 bases at V and 4 bases at J, leaving 7 bases unmatched. Germline V lookup: CDR1 SGHRS, CDR2 YFSETQ. Full variable domain (outside the CDR3, taken from reference TRBV5-1 and TRBJ2-1): KAGVTQTPRYLIKTRGQQVTLSCSPISGHRSVSWYQQTPGQGLQFLFEYFSETQRNKGNFPGRFSGRQFSNSRSEMNVSTLELGDSALYLCASSFLMGLAGYNEQFFGPGTRLTVL.

This clone turned up a few times. The chain recombines TRBV7-9 with TRBJ1-1; 9 nucleotides align to TRBD1. The CDR3 totals 13 residues. Germline CDR1 and CDR2: SEHNR and FQNEAQ (reference sequence). V gave up 5 bases and J gave up 11 bases; unmatched junction bases: 9. The CDR3 sequence is CASSPRPGQGAFF. Written as DNA, the CDR3 is TGTGCCAGCAGCCCTAGACCTGGACAGGGGGCTTTCTTT.

This clone was counted a single time. V is TRBV11-2 and J is TRBJ2-3; TRBD1 agrees at 8 bases. The CDR3 is 15 residues long. V lost 5 bases and J lost 2; bases outside the gene matches: 6. CDR1 SGHAT and CDR2 FQNNGV come from the germline V gene. CDR3: CASSQGAGFTDTQYF. The CDR3 DNA follows: TGTGCCAGCAGCCAGGGGGCGGGGTTCACAGATACGCAGTATTTT.

The J gene is TRBJ1-5, the V gene TRBV5-1, with D possibly matching TRBD1 (5 bases). Between the trimmed V and J ends, which lost 1 base and 5 bases, there was a span of 13 bases. CDR1 is SGHRS and CDR2 is YFSETQ in the germline V gene. CDR3 length: 15 amino acids. The CDR3 loop reads CASSLNGGWDQPQHF. CDR3 bases: TGCGCCAGCAGCTTGAACGGGGGTTGGGATCAGCCCCAGCATTTT.

This chain uses TRBV5-5 with TRBJ1-2, with D possibly TRBD1 on 5 matching bases. V was clipped by 2 bases and J by 4 bases, with 12 bases between them. The V gene's germline CDR1 is SGHKS and CDR2 YYEKEE (reference sequence). There are 14 residues in the CDR3. For the CDR3, the DNA is TGTGCCAGCAGCTTCGTAGGGGAAGGCTATGGCTACACCTTC. Translation gives CASSFVGEGYGYTF.

Many counts were recorded for this clone. V gene TRBV28 combines with J gene TRBJ2-3; D is possibly TRBD2 (6 bases). CDR1 is MDHEN, CDR2 SYDVKM, per germline. This CDR3 is 13 amino acids long. V lost 11 bases and J 0 bases, leaving 12 bases between the germline ends. Written as DNA, the CDR3 is TGTGCCCATGGGCGGGGAAGCACAGATACGCAGTATTTT. Its translation: CAHGRGSTDTQYF.

This clone was seen only a few times. V is TRBV9 and J is TRBJ1-1; D remains ambiguous. CDR3 length: 13 amino acids. V was clipped by 6 bases and J by 8 bases, with 17 bases between them. From germline, CDR1 is SGDLS and CDR2 YYNGEE. CDR3 nucleotides: TGTGCCAGCATCCAGCTCAGGACTAGGGAAGCTTTCTTT. Amino acids: CASIQLRTREAFF.

The chain joins TRBV12-3 or TRBV12-4 to TRBJ2-7; D is ambiguous. The CDR3 is 11 amino acids. The V end lost 1 base, the J end lost 5 bases, and 3 bases lay between the germline ends. The DNA for the CDR3 is TGTGCCAGCAGTTTAGGGCACGAGCAGTACTTC. It codes for CASSLGHEQYF.

The rearrangement links TRBV28 to TRBJ1-4; the D gene is possibly TRBD1 (5 bases). V was pared by 5 bases and J by 3 bases, with 10 bases between. Germline V gene sequence: CDR1 MDHEN, CDR2 SYDVKM. The CDR3 loop spans 14 amino acids. The CDR3 DNA reads as TGTGCCAGCAGTCTCTCGGGGGCTAATGAAAAACTGTTTTTT. It encodes CASSLSGANEKLFF.

This clone was observed once. This rearrangement joins TRBV6-5 to TRBJ2-7, with 7 nucleotides matching TRBD1. The ends lost 5 bases at V and 6 bases at J; junction bases unmatched: 4. This CDR3 region has 12 residues. Germline CDR1 reads MNHEY; CDR2 reads SVGAGI. CDR3 loop: CASSPDRVEQYF. In DNA form, the CDR3 reads TGTGCCAGCAGTCCTGACAGGGTCGAGCAGTACTTC.

The genes are TRBV5-1 and TRBJ1-4; 8 nucleotides match TRBD1. Unmatched junction bases numbered 8, after V lost 5 bases and J lost 8 bases. The CDR3 extends over 14 amino acids. Per the germline V gene, CDR1 is SGHRS and CDR2 is YFSETQ. The CDR3 is CASRPQGTGEKLFF. The CDR3 DNA is TGCGCCAGCAGACCGCAGGGGACAGGAGAAAAACTGTTTTTT.

This rearrangement joins TRBV3-1 (or the pseudogene TRBV3-2) to TRBJ1-2, with 8 bases matching TRBD1. The CDR3 contains 16 residues. Germline V gene data show CDR1 as LGHDT and CDR2 as YNNKEL (reference sequence). V lost 1 base, J lost 4 bases, and 8 bases stayed unmatched. For the CDR3, the DNA is TGTGCCAGCAGCCAAGTCCTTACCAGGGGGCTCTATGGCTACACCTTC. Residues: CASSQVLTRGLYGYTF.

The rearrangement uses TRBV28 and TRBJ1-1; D gene ambiguous. Trimming cost V 1 base and J 2 bases, with 11 bases left between them. The CDR3 contains 15 residues. Germline values: CDR1 MDHEN, CDR2 SYDVKM. CDR3: CASSLYLGSNTEAFF. In nucleotides, the CDR3 is TGTGCCAGCAGTTTATATCTGGGGAGTAACACTGAAGCTTTCTTT. Using reference TRBV28 and TRBJ1-1 for the parts outside the CDR3, the full variable domain is DVKVTQSSRYLVKRTGEKVFLECVQDMDHENMFWYRQDPGLGLRLIYFSYDVKMKEKGDIPEGYSVSREKKERFSLILESASTNQTSMYLCASSLYLGSNTEAFFGQGTRLTVV.

The chain carries TRBV11-2 and TRBJ2-1, with a weak D call TRBD1 (5 bases). Deletions cut 0 bases from V and 6 bases from J, with 18 bases between. From germline, CDR1 is SGHAT and CDR2 FQNNGV. The CDR3 length is 17 residues. CDR3 DNA sequence: TGTGCCAGCAGCTTAGACCGCAGGGTATGGCAGGGCAATGAGCAGTTCTTC. Its protein is CASSLDRRVWQGNEQFF.